These T cell receptor beta chains were read from a single sample in a study of blood T cell repertoires in COVID-19. TCRdb keeps only in-frame clones here, not all; method: immunoSEQ multiplex PCR. The table shows approximately 75,000 clones, with around 83% occurring only once. Sequencing was performed on peripheral blood. Receptors were obtained from a man aged 25 to 40 with COVID-19, enrolled during active disease. The CDR3 runs from the conserved cysteine through the conserved F or W. Clone sizes are given selectively: once, few, many, or a class where the clone is expanded.

CATSRKTGTGFGRAQYF,TRBJ2-3,TRBV15,.
CASSPLPEFGEAFF,TRBJ1-1,TRBV13,.
CASSLTQVYEQYF,TRBJ2-7,TRBV27,.
CASSYSPKNSNQPQHF,TRBJ1-5,TRBV6-5,.
CASSQVDRLNTGELFF,TRBJ2-2,TRBV3-1/TRBV3-2,few
CASRRAQSNQPQHF,TRBJ1-5,TRBV6-5,few
CASSQGRWRQLDTEAFF,TRBJ1-1,TRBV3-1/TRBV3-2,.
CASTTEGWNNEQFF,TRBJ2-1,TRBV21-1,.
CASSDRDPGELFF,TRBJ2-2,TRBV27,.
CASSLGTGVEAFF,TRBJ1-1,TRBV12-3/TRBV12-4,.